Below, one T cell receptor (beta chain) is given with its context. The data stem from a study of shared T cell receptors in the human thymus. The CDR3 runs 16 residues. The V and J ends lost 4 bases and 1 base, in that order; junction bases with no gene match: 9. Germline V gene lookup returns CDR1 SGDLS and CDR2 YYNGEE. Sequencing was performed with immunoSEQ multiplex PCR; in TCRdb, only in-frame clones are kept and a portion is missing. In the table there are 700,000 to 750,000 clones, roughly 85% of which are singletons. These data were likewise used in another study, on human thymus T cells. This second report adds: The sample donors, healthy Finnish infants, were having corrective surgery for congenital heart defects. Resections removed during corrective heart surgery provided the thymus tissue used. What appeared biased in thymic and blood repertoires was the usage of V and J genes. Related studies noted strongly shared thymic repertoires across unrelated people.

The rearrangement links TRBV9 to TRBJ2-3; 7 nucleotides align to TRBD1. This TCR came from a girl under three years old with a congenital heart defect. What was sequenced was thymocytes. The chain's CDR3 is CASSPERGRRTDTQYF. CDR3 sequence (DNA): TGTGCCAGCAGCCCCGAGAGGGGGCGGCGCACAGATACGCAGTATTTT.